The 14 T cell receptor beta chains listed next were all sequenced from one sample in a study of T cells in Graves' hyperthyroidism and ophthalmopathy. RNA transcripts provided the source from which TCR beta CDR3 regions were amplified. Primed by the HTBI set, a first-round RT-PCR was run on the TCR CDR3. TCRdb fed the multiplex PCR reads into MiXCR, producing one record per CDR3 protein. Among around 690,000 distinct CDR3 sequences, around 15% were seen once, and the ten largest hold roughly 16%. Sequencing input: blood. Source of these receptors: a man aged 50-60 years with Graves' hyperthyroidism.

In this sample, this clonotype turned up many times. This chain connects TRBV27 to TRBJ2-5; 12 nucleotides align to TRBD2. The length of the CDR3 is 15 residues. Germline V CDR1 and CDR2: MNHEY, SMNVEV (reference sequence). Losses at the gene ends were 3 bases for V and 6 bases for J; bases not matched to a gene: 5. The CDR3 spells CASSLTSGSMKTQYF. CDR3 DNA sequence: TGTGCCAGCAGTTTGACTAGCGGGAGTATGAAGACCCAGTACTTC.

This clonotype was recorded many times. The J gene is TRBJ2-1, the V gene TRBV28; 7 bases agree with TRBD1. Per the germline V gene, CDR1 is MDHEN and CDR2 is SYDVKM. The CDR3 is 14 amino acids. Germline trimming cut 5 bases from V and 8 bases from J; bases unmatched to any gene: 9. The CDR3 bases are TGTGCCAGCAGTCTGACAGGGAAGATGGATGAGCAGTTCTTC. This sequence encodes CASSLTGKMDEQFF. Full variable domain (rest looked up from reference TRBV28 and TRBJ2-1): DVKVTQSSRYLVKRTGEKVFLECVQDMDHENMFWYRQDPGLGLRLIYFSYDVKMKEKGDIPEGYSVSREKKERFSLILESASTNQTSMYLCASSLTGKMDEQFFGPGTRLTVL.

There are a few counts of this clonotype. Here the CDR3 reads CATSRDLGNYQPQHF. The CDR3 nucleotides read TGTGCCACCAGCAGAGATCTAGGGAATTATCAGCCCCAGCATTTT. The chain joins TRBV15 to TRBJ1-5; D gene ambiguous. Germline loops: CDR1 LNHNV, CDR2 YYDKDF (reference sequence). Trimming stripped 0 bases from V and 5 bases from J, with 11 bases between. The CDR3 is 15 amino acids.

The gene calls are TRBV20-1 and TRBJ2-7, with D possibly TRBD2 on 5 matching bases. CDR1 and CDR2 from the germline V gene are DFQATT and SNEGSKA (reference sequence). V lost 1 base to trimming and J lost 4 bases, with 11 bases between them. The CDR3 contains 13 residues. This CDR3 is CSARGGQSYEQYF. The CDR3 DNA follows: TGCAGTGCTAGAGGCGGGCAGTCTTACGAGCAGTACTTC.

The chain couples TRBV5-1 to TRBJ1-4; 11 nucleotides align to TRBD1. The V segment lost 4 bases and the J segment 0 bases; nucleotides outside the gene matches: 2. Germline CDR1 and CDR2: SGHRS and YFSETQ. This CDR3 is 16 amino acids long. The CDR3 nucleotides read TGCGCCAGCAGCAAGGGACAGGGGGCAACTAATGAAAAACTGTTTTTT. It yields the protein CASSKGQGATNEKLFF.

CDR3: CASSEGQGLHYGYTF. CDR3 nucleotide sequence: TGTGCCAGCAGCGAGGGACAGGGCCTTCACTATGGCTACACCTTC. V gene TRBV5-6 combines with J gene TRBJ1-2; TRBD1 matches 9 bases. The CDR3 loop spans 15 amino acids. Trimming took 4 bases from V and 3 from J; bases not matched to a gene: 7. Germline-derived CDR1 and CDR2 are SGHDT and YYEEEE.

The DNA for the CDR3 is TGTGCCAGCAGCTTTACACAGGGAGCGGGACAGCCCCAGCATTTT. Its protein product is CASSFTQGAGQPQHF. The J gene is TRBJ1-5, the V gene TRBV5-8; possible D gene TRBD1, 6 bases. The CDR3 totals 15 residues. The ends were cut back, 2 bases at V and 7 bases at J, with 16 bases in the middle. The germline gives CDR1 SGHTS, CDR2 YDEGEE.

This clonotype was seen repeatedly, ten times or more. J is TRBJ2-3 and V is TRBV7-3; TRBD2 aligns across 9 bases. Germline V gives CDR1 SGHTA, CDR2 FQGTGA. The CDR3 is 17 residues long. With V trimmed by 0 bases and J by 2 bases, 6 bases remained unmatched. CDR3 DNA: TGTGCCAGCAGCTTAACGGGGACTAGCTCGGACACAGATACGCAGTATTTT. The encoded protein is CASSLTGTSSDTDTQYF.

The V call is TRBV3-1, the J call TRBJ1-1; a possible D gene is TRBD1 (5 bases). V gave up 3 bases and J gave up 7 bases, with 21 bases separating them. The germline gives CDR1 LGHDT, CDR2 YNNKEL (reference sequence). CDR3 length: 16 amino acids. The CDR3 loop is CASSHPRGRAGGEAFF. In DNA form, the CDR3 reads TGTGCCAGCAGCCACCCTAGGGGCAGAGCCGGGGGTGAAGCTTTCTTT. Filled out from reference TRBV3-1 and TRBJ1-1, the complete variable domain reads DTAVSQTPKYLVTQMGNDKSIKCEQNLGHDTMYWYKQDSKKFLKIMFSYNNKELIINETVPNRFSPKSPDKAHLNLHINSLELGDSAVYFCASSHPRGRAGGEAFFGQGTRLTVV.

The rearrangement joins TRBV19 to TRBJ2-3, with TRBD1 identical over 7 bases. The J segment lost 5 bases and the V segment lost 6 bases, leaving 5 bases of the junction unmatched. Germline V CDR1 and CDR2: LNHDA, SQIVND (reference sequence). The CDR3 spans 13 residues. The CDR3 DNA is TGTGCCAGTAGCGACAGGGTTGGAGATACGCAGTATTTT. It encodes CASSDRVGDTQYF.

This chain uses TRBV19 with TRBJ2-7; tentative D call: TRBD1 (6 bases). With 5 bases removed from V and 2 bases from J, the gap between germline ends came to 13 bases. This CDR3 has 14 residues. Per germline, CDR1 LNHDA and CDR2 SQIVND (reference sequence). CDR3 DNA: TGTGCCAGTAGTGGACGGACAGCTACCTACGAGCAGTACTTC. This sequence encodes CASSGRTATYEQYF. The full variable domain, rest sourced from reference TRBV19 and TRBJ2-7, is DGGITQSPKYLFRKEGQNVTLSCEQNLNHDAMYWYRQDPGQGLRLIYYSQIVNDFQKGDIAEGYSVSREKKESFPLTVTSAQKNPTAFYLCASSGRTATYEQYFGPGTRLTVT.

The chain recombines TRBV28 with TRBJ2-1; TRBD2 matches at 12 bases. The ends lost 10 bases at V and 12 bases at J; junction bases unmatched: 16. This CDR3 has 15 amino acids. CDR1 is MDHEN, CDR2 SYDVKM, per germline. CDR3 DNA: TGTGCCACCTCCCAGGGAGGTCTAGCGGGAGGGTGGCAGTTCTTC. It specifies CATSQGGLAGGWQFF.

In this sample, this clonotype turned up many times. The CDR3 DNA sequence: TGTGCCACCAGTAGCCCATTAGGGACGGAGACCCAGTACTTC. This encodes CATSSPLGTETQYF. The genes are TRBV24-1 and TRBJ2-5, with D possibly being TRBD1 or TRBD2 (5 bases each). In germline, CDR1 is KGHDR, CDR2 SFDVKD. CDR3 length: 14 amino acids. With 6 bases removed from V and 5 bases from J, the gap between germline ends came to 15 bases.

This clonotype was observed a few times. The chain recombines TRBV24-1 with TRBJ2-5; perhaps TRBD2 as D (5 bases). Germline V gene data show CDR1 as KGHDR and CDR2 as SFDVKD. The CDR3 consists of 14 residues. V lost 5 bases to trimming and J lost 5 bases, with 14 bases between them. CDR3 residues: CATSGTGPLETQYF. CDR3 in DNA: TGTGCCACCAGTGGGACTGGCCCCCTTGAGACCCAGTACTTC.